This T cell receptor (beta chain) was captured in a study of response to subunit inactivated influenza vaccine. TCRdb analysed the RT-PCR reads with MiXCR anew, one entry per CDR3 protein. The sample lists 450,000 to 500,000 distinct CDR3 sequences; approximately 9.9% were seen once. As regards this clonotype: Its antigen is as yet unknown.

This CDR3 has 16 amino acids. The germline gives CDR1 MNHEY, CDR2 SVGAGI. J gave up 1 base and V 2 bases, and 5 bases lay outside the gene matches. The study, taken as a whole, reports: Each seasonal influenza vaccination, the authors suggested, recruits few new T cells.

This rearrangement joins TRBV6-5 to TRBJ2-1, with 7 bases identical to TRBD1. This TCR came from a man aged 45-65 years who received an inactivated influenza vaccine. This specimen consisted of PBMCs from blood, obtained about 40 days after vaccination. In DNA form, the CDR3 reads TGTGCCAGCAGTTACAGCCGGGACAGTTCCTACAATGAGCAGTTCTTC. This translates into CASSYSRDSSYNEQFF.